A single sample is the source of the 27 T cell receptor beta chains below, sequenced in a study of blood T cells in healthy people across ages. For the second PCR, which ran for about 6 to 11 cycles, a sample-barcoded 5' primer and a J-beta primer mix were used. TCRdb reprocessed the 5' RACE reads via MiXCR and lists one record per CDR3 protein. The sample records hundreds of thousands of distinct CDR3 sequences, roughly 32% being singletons. Material for sequencing was blood. These receptors originate from a woman aged 80 or older in good health.

This clonotype has ten or more counts. This chain links TRBV18 with TRBJ2-7, with D possibly matching TRBD1 (5 bases). This CDR3 is built from 14 residues. CDR1 is KGHSH and CDR2 is LQKENI in the germline V gene. Between the trimmed V and J ends, which lost 1 base and 6 bases, there was a span of 13 bases. CDR3 nucleotides: TGTGCCAGCTCACCACGCGCAGGGTTCAGCGAGCAGTACTTC. Translation gives CASSPRAGFSEQYF.

A note on this clonotype: A much more abundant neighbour one base away suggests this may be a read error. J is TRBJ2-3 and V is TRBV12-3 or TRBV12-4; TRBD1 matches 8 bases. The CDR3 consists of 16 residues. In DNA form, the CDR3 reads TGTGCCAGCAGGCCTACAGGGGGTACTTACACAGATGCGCAGTATTTT. Encoded protein: CASRPTGGTYTDAQYF.

This clonotype was detected ten times or more. The gene calls are TRBV20-1 and TRBJ2-1; 9 nucleotides align to TRBD2. The germline gives CDR1 DFQATT, CDR2 SNEGSKA (reference sequence). Losses at the gene ends were 4 bases for V and 7 bases for J; bases not matched to a gene: 8. The CDR3 length is 14 residues. The CDR3, as DNA: TGCAGTGCTACGTCCCTAGCGGGGAATAATGAGCAGTTCTTC. Translation gives CSATSLAGNNEQFF.

This clonotype came up many times. V usage is TRBV7-2 and J usage is TRBJ2-4; D gene ambiguous. Trimming cost V 3 bases and J 2 bases, with 2 bases left between them. The CDR3 totals 12 residues. The V gene's germline CDR1 is SGHTA and CDR2 FQGNSA. This chain's CDR3 is CASSFPKNIQYF. The CDR3 DNA reads as TGTGCCAGCAGCTTCCCCAAAAACATTCAGTACTTC.

This clonotype was observed a handful of times. This chain joins TRBV7-2 and TRBJ1-3; D is uncertain. V was trimmed by 1 base and J by 0 bases, leaving 7 bases between them. Germline loops: CDR1 SGHTA, CDR2 FQGNSA. The CDR3 runs 15 residues. The CDR3 region has the DNA TGTGCCAGCAGCTTAGTATGGGGCTCTGGAAACACCATATATTTT. Encoded protein: CASSLVWGSGNTIYF.

The count of this clonotype is one. The chain is built from TRBV12-3 or TRBV12-4 and TRBJ1-5, with TRBD1 identical over 8 bases. The CDR3 spans 14 residues. Germline trimming cut 6 bases from V and 5 bases from J; bases unmatched to any gene: 6. CDR3 DNA sequence: TGTGCCAGCAGGCGGGCAGGGGGCGATCAGCCCCAGCATTTT. Residues: CASRRAGGDQPQHF.

This clonotype came up many times. The chain employs TRBV20-1 and TRBJ1-2; no clear D. Germline-derived CDR1 and CDR2 are DFQATT and SNEGSKA (reference sequence). CDR3 length: 12 amino acids. V lost 0 bases, J lost 3 bases, and 5 bases lay in between. CDR3 amino acids: CSAREGDYGYTF. CDR3 in DNA: TGCAGTGCTAGAGAGGGTGACTATGGCTACACCTTC.

This clonotype turned up a few times. In nucleotides, the CDR3 is TGTGCCAGCAGCCGAGTTCAGACTGAAGCTTTCTTT. It translates to CASSRVQTEAFF. This chain connects TRBV6-5 to TRBJ1-1; D remains unclear. The V gene lost 6 bases and the J gene lost 5 bases, with 10 bases spanning the gap. Germline CDR1 and CDR2: MNHEY and SVGAGI. The CDR3 runs to 12 residues.

At least ten counts were recorded for this clonotype. CDR3 in DNA: TGTGCCAGCTCACCACGCGGGACAGACCCCTACGAGCAGTACTTC. Protein sequence: CASSPRGTDPYEQYF. This chain connects TRBV18 to TRBJ2-7, with a possible D match to TRBD1 (7 bases). V was pared by 1 base and J by 2 bases, with 12 bases between. Germline assignment: CDR1 KGHSH and CDR2 LQKENI. This CDR3 spans 15 amino acids.

This chain joins TRBV10-3 and TRBJ2-3, with D possibly TRBD2 on 5 matching bases. The germline V and J ends were trimmed by 0 bases and 3 bases, with 10 bases remaining between them. The CDR3 totals 15 residues. Looked up from germline, CDR1 is ENHRY and CDR2 is SYGVKD. The CDR3 region is CAISESSSRTDTQYF. The CDR3 DNA sequence: TGTGCCATCAGTGAGTCATCTAGCAGGACAGATACGCAGTATTTT.

With respect to this clonotype: A much larger clone is a single base away; this may be a read error. The rearrangement uses TRBV9 and TRBJ1-2, with D unclear. The germline gives CDR1 SGDLS, CDR2 YYNGEE. CDR3 length equals 14 residues. CDR3 region: CANSVDPTNYGYTF. As DNA, the CDR3 is TGTGCCAACAGCGTAGATCCGACTAACTATGGCTACACCTTC.

This clonotype showed up many times. The V and J genes are TRBV20-1 and TRBJ2-3; TRBD1 matches at 10 bases. The CDR3 covers 16 residues. Germline-derived CDR1 and CDR2 are DFQATT and SNEGSKA (reference sequence). The ends lost 3 bases at V and 2 bases at J; junction bases unmatched: 8. The CDR3 region is CSARGWGQGTTDTQYF. CDR3 nucleotides: TGCAGTGCTAGGGGGTGGGGACAGGGGACCACAGATACGCAGTATTTT.

The rearrangement links TRBV6-2 or TRBV6-3 to TRBJ2-2; D may correspond to TRBD1 or TRBD2 (5 bases each). Germline-derived CDR1 and CDR2 are MNHEY and SVGEGT. The CDR3 covers 15 residues. V was trimmed by 7 bases and J by 3 bases, leaving 15 bases between them. DNA of the CDR3: TGTGCCAGCACTCACGGGACCTACTACACCGGGGAGCTGTTTTTT. Its protein is CASTHGTYYTGELFF.

In its sample, this clonotype was seen a few times. The chain links TRBV7-2 to TRBJ2-3; tentatively, D is TRBD1 (6 bases). The CDR3 has 15 residues. The germline CDR1 and CDR2 sequences are SGHTA and FQGNSA. V was trimmed by 1 base and J by 2 bases, leaving 10 bases between them. The CDR3 here is CASSLETGFTDTQYF. CDR3 DNA sequence: TGTGCCAGCAGCTTAGAAACAGGGTTCACAGATACGCAGTATTTT.

This clonotype occurred many times. The chain uses TRBV24-1 and TRBJ2-1; 9 bases align to TRBD2. This CDR3 contains 16 residues. The V gene end was trimmed by 3 bases and the J gene end by 8 bases; junction bases not matched to a gene: 10. Per the germline V gene, CDR1 is KGHDR and CDR2 is SFDVKD. The DNA of the CDR3 is TGTGCCACCAGTGATCGCTGGGCGGGGGGGCTTGATGAGCAGTTCTTC. Amino acids: CATSDRWAGGLDEQFF.

The chain combines TRBV6-2 or TRBV6-3 with TRBJ1-2; perhaps TRBD1 as D (5 bases). The V gene lost 5 bases and the J gene lost 2 bases, with 15 bases spanning the gap. The CDR3 sequence is 15 residues long. The germline V gene has CDR1 MNHEY and CDR2 SVGEGT. CDR3 loop: CASSRGGRSNYGYTF. The CDR3 nucleotides are TGTGCCAGCAGTCGCGGGGGGAGGTCAAACTATGGCTACACCTTC.

There are many counts of this clonotype. This chain connects TRBV2 to TRBJ2-3, with D uncertain. The CDR3 loop spans 11 amino acids. From germline, CDR1 is SNHLY and CDR2 FYNNEI. V lost 6 bases, J lost 3 bases, and 4 bases lay in between. The CDR3 DNA reads as TGTGCCAGCAGGGGAACAGATACGCAGTATTTT. This sequence encodes CASRGTDTQYF.

This clonotype was observed a few times. The chain recombines TRBV28 with TRBJ1-5; D gene uncertain. The CDR3 consists of 14 residues. The V end lost 5 bases, the J end lost 1 base, and 9 bases lay between the germline ends. Germline CDR1 MDHEN, CDR2 SYDVKM. The CDR3 region is CASSPPSSNQPQHF. As DNA, the CDR3 is TGTGCCAGCAGTCCCCCCTCCAGCAATCAGCCCCAGCATTTT.

In nucleotides, the CDR3 is TGTGCCAGCAGTATCACCGGGACAGGGAGCGAAAAACTGTTTTTT. As protein: CASSITGTGSEKLFF. J is TRBJ1-4 and V is TRBV12-3 or TRBV12-4, with 9 nucleotides matching TRBD1. The CDR3 spans 15 residues. J lost 8 bases, V lost 5 bases, and 9 bases had no gene match.

This clonotype was counted at least ten times. V and J are TRBV25-1 and TRBJ2-1; 7 bases match TRBD2. Germline V lookup: CDR1 MGHDK, CDR2 SYGVNS. This CDR3 spans 16 amino acids. The V and J ends lost 1 base and 0 bases, in that order; junction bases with no gene match: 3. As DNA, the CDR3 is TGTGCCAGCAGTGAATGGGGGGGGAGCTCCTACAATGAGCAGTTCTTC. It yields the protein CASSEWGGSSYNEQFF.

The chain has TRBV20-1 and TRBJ1-2; D is uncertain. Trimming took 3 bases from V and 3 from J, leaving 14 bases between them. Germline V lookup: CDR1 DFQATT, CDR2 SNEGSKA (reference sequence). CDR3 length: 14 amino acids. For the CDR3, the DNA is TGCAGTGCTAGTGAGAGATCAGCCCACTATGGCTACACCTTC. Its translation is CSASERSAHYGYTF.

This sequence joins TRBV30 and TRBJ1-2; TRBD1 aligns across 9 bases. V shed 2 bases, J shed 2 bases, and the junction held 3 bases outside the gene matches. The CDR3 is 14 residues long. Germline V gene sequence: CDR1 GTSNPN, CDR2 SVGIG (reference sequence). CDR3 in DNA: TGTGCCTGGAGTCCGGGACAGGGAAACTATGGCTACACCTTC. Encoded protein: CAWSPGQGNYGYTF. Full variable domain (outside the CDR3, taken from reference TRBV30 and TRBJ1-2): SQTIHQWPATLVQPVGSPLSLECTVEGTSNPNLYWYRQAAGRGLQLLFYSVGIGQISSEVPQNLSASRPQDRQFILSSKKLLLSDSGFYLCAWSPGQGNYGYTFGSGTRLTVV.

A word on this clonotype: The junction and the germline gene differ at one end; a read error may be behind it. The chain uses TRBV6-1 and TRBJ1-2; D ambiguous. The CDR3 covers 11 residues. Germline V gene data show CDR1 as MNHNS and CDR2 as SASEGT. The CDR3 loop is CASGAGYGHTF. CDR3 nucleotides: TGTGCCAGCGGCGCAGGATATGGCCACACCTTC.

The chain uses TRBV20-1 and TRBJ1-5; a possible D gene is TRBD1 (5 bases). Trimming removed 6 bases from V and 11 bases from J, with 17 bases in between. Germline V gene lookup returns CDR1 DFQATT and CDR2 SNEGSKA (reference sequence). There are 12 residues in the CDR3. The CDR3 is CSAHTLTEAQHF. CDR3 DNA sequence: TGCAGTGCCCATACCTTGACAGAGGCCCAGCATTTT.

The gene calls are TRBV29-1 and TRBJ2-3, with D uncertain. From germline, CDR1 is SQVTM and CDR2 ANQGSEA. Deletions cut 4 bases from V and 5 bases from J, with 4 bases between. The CDR3 extends over 10 amino acids. This CDR3 reads CSVVVDTQYF. CDR3 nucleotide sequence: TGCAGCGTTGTGGTAGATACGCAGTATTTT.

The rearrangement links TRBV14 to TRBJ2-1; 10 nucleotides agree with TRBD2. Trimming at V came to 7 bases and at J to 0 bases, leaving 6 bases not matched to a gene. This CDR3 region has 16 residues. Germline lookup yields CDR1 SGHDN and CDR2 FVKESK. The CDR3 reads CASKRTSGNSYNEQFF. For the CDR3, the DNA is TGTGCCAGCAAAAGGACTAGCGGCAACTCCTACAATGAGCAGTTCTTC.

This clonotype was counted at least ten times. The chain combines TRBV7-2 with TRBJ1-5; D gene unclear. Deletions cut 2 bases from V and 1 base from J, with 6 bases between. CDR1 is SGHTA, CDR2 FQGNSA, per germline. The CDR3 is made up of 14 amino acids. Here the CDR3 reads CASSLLGSNQPQHF. CDR3 bases: TGTGCCAGCAGCTTACTGGGAAGCAATCAGCCCCAGCATTTT.